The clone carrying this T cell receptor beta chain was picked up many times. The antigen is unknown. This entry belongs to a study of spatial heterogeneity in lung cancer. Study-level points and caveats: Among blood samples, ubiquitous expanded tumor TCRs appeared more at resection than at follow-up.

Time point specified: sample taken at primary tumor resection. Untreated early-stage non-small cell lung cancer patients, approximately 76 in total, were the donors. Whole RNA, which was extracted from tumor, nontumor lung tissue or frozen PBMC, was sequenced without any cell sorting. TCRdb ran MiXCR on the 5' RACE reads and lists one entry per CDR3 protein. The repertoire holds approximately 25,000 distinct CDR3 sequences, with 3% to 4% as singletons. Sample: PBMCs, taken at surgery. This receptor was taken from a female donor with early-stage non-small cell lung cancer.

As DNA, the CDR3 is TGCGCCAGCAGGCAGAACAAAAACATTCAGTACTTC. This encodes CASRQNKNIQYF. This sequence joins TRBV5-1 and TRBJ2-4; unclear D gene. Trimming took off 5 bases at V and 3 bases at J, with 6 bases between the two ends. Germline V gives CDR1 SGHRS, CDR2 YFSETQ. The CDR3 consists of 12 residues.